A single count supports the clone carrying this T cell receptor beta chain. The target antigen is unknown. This record belongs to a study of T cell responses to AZD1222 COVID-19 vaccine. Study observations and caveats: With two AZD1222 doses given, Spike-specific TCR breadth and depth both rose. Only a handful of AZD1222 recipients tested seropositive at baseline. Repertoire collection took place solely once the T cell response had peaked. Females outnumbered males among donors, who were mostly white British; clonal diversity was possibly underestimated.

Assay: immunoSEQ multiplex PCR; the TCRdb copy retains only in-frame clones and omits some. Of about 160,000 clones listed, roughly nine tenths are singletons. CDR1 is KGHDR and CDR2 is SFDVKD in the germline V gene. The ends were cut back, 4 bases at V and 0 bases at J, with 12 bases in the middle. This CDR3 region has 16 residues. This sequence joins TRBV24-1 and TRBJ2-1, with D hard to call. Source: peripheral blood, taken on day 0 of AZD1222 vaccination. The clonotype comes from an adult in good health. The CDR3 sequence: CATSDHGPPSYNEQFF. As DNA, the CDR3 is TGTGCCACCAGTGACCATGGCCCACCCTCCTACAATGAGCAGTTCTTC.